Reported below is one T cell receptor beta chain. Per the germline V gene, CDR1 is SGHKS and CDR2 is YYEKEE (reference sequence). V was pared by 0 bases and J by 4 bases, with 7 bases between. CDR3 length: 13 amino acids. Using constant-segment primers, 5'RACE produced TCR alpha and TCR beta cDNA libraries carrying sample barcodes and UMIs. From the 5' RACE reads, TCRdb called clonotypes with MiXCR, one entry per CDR3 protein. Of around 300,000 distinct CDR3 sequences listed, over 11% were seen once; the top ten hold around 20%. This sample is part of a study of T-cell memory formation after mild COVID-19.

Source material: PBMCs or a T cell subset sorted from them (not recorded which). The origin of this receptor is a man aged 18 to 30 who had mild COVID-19 (a few samples of this study predate the infection). Cell type and time point are not known. V and J are TRBV5-5 and TRBJ1-2; unclear D gene. The CDR3 loop reads CASSLDSVYGYTF. CDR3 DNA: TGTGCCAGCAGCTTGGACTCGGTCTATGGCTACACCTTC. Based on the CDR3 plus reference TRBV5-5 and TRBJ1-2, the full variable domain is DAGVTQSPTHLIKTRGQQVTLRCSPISGHKSVSWYQQVLGQGPQFIFQYYEKEERGRGNFPDRFSARQFPNYSSELNVNALLLGDSALYLCASSLDSVYGYTFGSGTRLTVV.